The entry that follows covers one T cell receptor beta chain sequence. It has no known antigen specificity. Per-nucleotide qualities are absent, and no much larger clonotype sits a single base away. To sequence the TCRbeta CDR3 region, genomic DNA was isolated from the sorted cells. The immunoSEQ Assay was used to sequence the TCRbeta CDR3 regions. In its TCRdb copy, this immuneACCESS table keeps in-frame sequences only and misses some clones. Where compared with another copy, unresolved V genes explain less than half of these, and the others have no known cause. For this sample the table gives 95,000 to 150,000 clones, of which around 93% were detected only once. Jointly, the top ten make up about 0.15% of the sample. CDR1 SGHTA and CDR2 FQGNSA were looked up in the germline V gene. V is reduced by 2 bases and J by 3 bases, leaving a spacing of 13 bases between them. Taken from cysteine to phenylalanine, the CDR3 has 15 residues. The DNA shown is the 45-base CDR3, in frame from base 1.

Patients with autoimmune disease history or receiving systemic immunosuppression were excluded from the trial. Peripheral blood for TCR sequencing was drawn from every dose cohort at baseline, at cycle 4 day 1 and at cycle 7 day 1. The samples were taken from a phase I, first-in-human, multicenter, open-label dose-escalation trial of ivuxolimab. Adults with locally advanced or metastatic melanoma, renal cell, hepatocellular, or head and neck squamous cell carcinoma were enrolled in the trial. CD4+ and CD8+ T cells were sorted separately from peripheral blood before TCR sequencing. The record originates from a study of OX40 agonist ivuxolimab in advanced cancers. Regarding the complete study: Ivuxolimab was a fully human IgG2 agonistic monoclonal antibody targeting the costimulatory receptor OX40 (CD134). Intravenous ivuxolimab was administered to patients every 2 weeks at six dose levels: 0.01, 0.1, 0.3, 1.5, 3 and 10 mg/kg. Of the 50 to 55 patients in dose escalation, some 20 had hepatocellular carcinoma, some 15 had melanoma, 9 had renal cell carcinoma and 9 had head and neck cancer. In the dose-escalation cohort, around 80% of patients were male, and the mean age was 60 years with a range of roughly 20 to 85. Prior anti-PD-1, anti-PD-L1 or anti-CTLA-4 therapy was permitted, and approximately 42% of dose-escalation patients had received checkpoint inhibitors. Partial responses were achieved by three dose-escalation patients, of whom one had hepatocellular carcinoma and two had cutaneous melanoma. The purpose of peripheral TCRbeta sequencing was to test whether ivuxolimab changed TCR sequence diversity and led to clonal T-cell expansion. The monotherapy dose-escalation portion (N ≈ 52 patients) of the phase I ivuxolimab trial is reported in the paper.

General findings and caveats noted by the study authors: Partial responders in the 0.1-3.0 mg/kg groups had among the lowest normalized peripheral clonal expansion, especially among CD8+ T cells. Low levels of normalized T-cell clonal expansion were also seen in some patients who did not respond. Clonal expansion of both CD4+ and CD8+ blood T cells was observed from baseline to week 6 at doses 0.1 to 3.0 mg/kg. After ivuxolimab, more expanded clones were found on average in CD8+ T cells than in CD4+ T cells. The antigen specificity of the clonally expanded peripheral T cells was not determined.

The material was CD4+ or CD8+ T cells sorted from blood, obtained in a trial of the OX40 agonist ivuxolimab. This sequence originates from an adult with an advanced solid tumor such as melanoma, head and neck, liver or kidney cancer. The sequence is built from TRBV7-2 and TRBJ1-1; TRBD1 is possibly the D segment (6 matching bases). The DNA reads TGTGCCAGCAGCTTAACAACAGGGATATACACTGAAGCTTTCTTT. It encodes CASSLTTGIYTEAFF.